The clone carrying this TCR beta chain was seen a few times. The antigen is undetermined. Germline V gene data show CDR1 as SEHNR and CDR2 as FQNEAQ (reference sequence). Trimming at V came to 1 base and at J to 5 bases, leaving 9 bases not matched to a gene. There are 16 residues in the CDR3. Through a sample-barcoded 5' primer and a J-beta primer mix, a second PCR was run for about 6 to 11 cycles. Each cDNA molecule was tagged by a template-switch adaptor with 12 random nucleotides. Individual samples furnished no less than 3 million CDR3-containing paired-end reads apiece. TCRdb called the 5' RACE reads again in MiXCR, with one record for every CDR3 protein. The profile covers around 1,100,000 distinct CDR3 sequences, with around two fifths appearing a single time and 10% to 15% taken by the ten largest. The data originate from a study of blood T cells in healthy people across ages. General study findings and limits: The unknown donor CMV status may have confounded expanded clonotype changes.

The clonotype comes from a man aged 18 to 30 in good health. This chain joins TRBV7-9 and TRBJ1-2, with 8 bases aligning to TRBD1. The sequencing input was blood. Here the CDR3 reads CASSLGDRGIRYGYTF. The CDR3 DNA reads TGTGCCAGCAGCTTAGGAGACAGGGGAATTCGATATGGCTACACCTTC.